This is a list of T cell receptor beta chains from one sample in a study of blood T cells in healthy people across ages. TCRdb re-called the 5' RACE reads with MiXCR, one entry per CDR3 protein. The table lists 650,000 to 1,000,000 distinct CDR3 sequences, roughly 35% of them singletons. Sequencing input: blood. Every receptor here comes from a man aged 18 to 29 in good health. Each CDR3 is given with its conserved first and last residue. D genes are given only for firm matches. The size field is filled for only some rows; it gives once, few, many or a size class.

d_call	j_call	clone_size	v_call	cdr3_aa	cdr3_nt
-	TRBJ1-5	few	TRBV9	CASGPGDYNQPQHF	TGTGCCAGCGGCCCGGGCGACTACAATCAGCCCCAGCATTTT
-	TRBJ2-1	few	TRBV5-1	CASSWSQGEQFF	TGCGCCAGCAGCTGGTCCCAGGGTGAGCAGTTCTTC
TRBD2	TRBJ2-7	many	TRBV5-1	CASSLVTSGTYEQYF	TGCGCCAGCAGCTTGGTGACTAGCGGGACCTACGAGCAGTACTTC
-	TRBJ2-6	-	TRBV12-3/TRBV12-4	CASSAFRGANVPTF	TGTGCCAGCAGTGCCTTTAGGGGGGCCAACGTCCCGACTTTC
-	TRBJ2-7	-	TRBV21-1	CASSKEKGCEQYF	TGTGCCAGCAGCAAAGAAAAGGGGTGCGAGCAGTACTTC
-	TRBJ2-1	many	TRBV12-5	CASGLGGGPPTDEQFF	TGTGCTAGTGGTTTGGGCGGAGGACCACCGACGGATGAGCAGTTCTTC
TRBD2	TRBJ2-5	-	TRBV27	CASSLLAGGPRETQYF	TGTGCCAGCAGTCTACTAGCGGGGGGGCCGAGAGAGACCCAGTACTTC
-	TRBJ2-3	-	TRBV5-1	CASSTPGLSTDTQYF	TGCGCCAGCAGCACGCCGGGACTGTCCACAGATACGCAGTATTTT
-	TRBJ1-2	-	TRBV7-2	CASSLGRRADYGYTF	TGTGCCAGCAGCTTAGGGCGGAGGGCGGACTATGGCTACACCTTC
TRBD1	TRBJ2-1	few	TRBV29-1	CSVATPGQEKGNEQFF	TGCAGCGTTGCTACCCCGGGACAGGAAAAGGGCAATGAGCAGTTCTTC
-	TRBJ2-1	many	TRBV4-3	CASSQEIVGSLNMSYNEQFF	TGCGCCAGCAGCCAAGAAATTGTCGGATCCCTAAACATGTCCTACAATGAGCAGTTCTTC
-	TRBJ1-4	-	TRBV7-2	CASSPRGGGEKLFF	TGTGCCAGCAGCCCCCGGGGGGGTGGAGAAAAACTGTTTTTT
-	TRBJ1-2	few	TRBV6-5	CASSSPPVVGYTF	TGTGCCAGCAGTTCCCCCCCGGTAGTGGGCTACACCTTC
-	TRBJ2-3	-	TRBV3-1	CASSQTHDTDTQYF	TGTGCCAGCAGCCAAACGCACGACACAGATACGCAGTATTTT
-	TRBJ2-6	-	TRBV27	CASSLLTASGANVLTF	TGTGCCAGCAGTCTATTAACAGCCTCTGGGGCCAACGTCCTGACTTTC
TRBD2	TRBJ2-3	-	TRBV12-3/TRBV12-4	CASSLSGTRGDTQYF	TGTGCCAGCAGCCTATCCGGGACTAGAGGGGATACGCAGTATTTT
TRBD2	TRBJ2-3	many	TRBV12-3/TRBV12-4	CASSLTSVTDTQYF	TGTGCCAGCAGTTTGACTAGCGTGACAGATACGCAGTATTTT
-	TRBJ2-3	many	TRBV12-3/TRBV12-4	CASSLWDTSTADTQYF	TGTGCCAGCAGTTTATGGGACACCTCGACCGCAGATACGCAGTATTTT
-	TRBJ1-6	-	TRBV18	CASSLGGANNSPLHF	TGTGCCAGCTCTTTGGGGGGCGCAAATAATTCACCCCTCCACTTT
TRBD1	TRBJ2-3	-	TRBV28	CASSLGQGTGGTDTQYF	TGTGCCAGCAGTTTGGGTCAGGGGACAGGGGGCACAGATACGCAGTATTTT
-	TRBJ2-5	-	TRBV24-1	CATAGVDWTQYF	TGTGCCACCGCAGGGGTGGATTGGACCCAGTACTTC
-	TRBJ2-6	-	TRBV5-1	CASTGVHGGANVLTF	TGCGCCAGCACTGGGGTCCACGGTGGGGCCAACGTCCTGACTTTC
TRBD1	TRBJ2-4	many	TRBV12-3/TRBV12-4	CASSFGTGNLAKNIQYF	TGTGCCAGCAGTTTCGGGACAGGGAACCTAGCCAAAAACATTCAGTACTTC
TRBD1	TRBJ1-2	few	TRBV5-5	CASSLGTGGIYGYTF	TGTGCCAGCAGCTTGGGTACAGGGGGAATCTATGGCTACACCTTC
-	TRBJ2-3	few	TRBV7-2	CASSPREGMEDTQYF	TGTGCCAGCAGCCCCCGCGAGGGAATGGAAGATACGCAGTATTTT
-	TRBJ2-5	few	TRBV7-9	CASSNMGETQYF	TGTGCCAGCAGCAACATGGGCGAGACCCAGTACTTC
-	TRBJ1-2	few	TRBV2	CASSEEDVTF	TGTGCCAGCAGTGAGGAGGACGTCACCTTC
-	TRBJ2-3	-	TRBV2	CAIGDGRSTDTQYF	TGTGCCATCGGGGACGGACGAAGCACAGATACGCAGTATTTT
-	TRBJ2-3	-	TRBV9	CASSVGKRPAGDTQYF	TGTGCCAGCAGCGTAGGGAAGCGCCCGGCGGGAGATACGCAGTATTTT
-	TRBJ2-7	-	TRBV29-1	CSAWGLADEQYF	TGCAGCGCTTGGGGTCTGGCGGACGAGCAGTACTTC
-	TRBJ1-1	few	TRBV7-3	CASSLTTGTEAFF	TGTGCCAGCAGCTTAACTACCGGAACTGAAGCTTTCTTT
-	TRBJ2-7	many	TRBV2	CASSEAYEQYF	TGTGCCAGCAGTGAAGCCTACGAGCAGTACTTC
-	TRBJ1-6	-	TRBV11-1	CASSLHGFSPPHF	TGTGCCAGCAGCTTACATGGGTTTTCACCCCCCCACTTT
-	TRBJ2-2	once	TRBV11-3	CASSPPGPRVGELFF	TGTGCCAGCAGCCCTCCGGGGCCCCGGGTCGGGGAGCTGTTTTTT
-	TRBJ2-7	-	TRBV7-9	CASSARQNGSYEQYF	TGTGCCAGCAGCGCCAGACAGAACGGGAGCTACGAGCAGTACTTC
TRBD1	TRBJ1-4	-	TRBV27	CASSLLQTGEKLFF	TGTGCCAGCAGTCTTCTCCAGACAGGGGAAAAACTGTTTTTT
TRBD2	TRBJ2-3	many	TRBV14	CASSQLAGASTDTQYF	TGTGCCAGCAGCCAACTAGCGGGGGCCTCCACAGATACGCAGTATTTT
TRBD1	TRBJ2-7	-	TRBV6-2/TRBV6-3	CASSYPRGPSAYEQYF	TGTGCCAGCAGTTACCCGAGGGGGCCATCAGCCTACGAGCAGTACTTC
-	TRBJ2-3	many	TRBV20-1	CSAIGGASTDTQYF	TGCAGTGCTATTGGCGGGGCTAGCACAGATACGCAGTATTTT
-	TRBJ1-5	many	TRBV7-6	CASSSGTMIQPQHF	TGTGCCAGCAGCTCAGGGACAATGATCCAGCCCCAGCATTTT
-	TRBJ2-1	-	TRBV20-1	CSASTPDPRTYNEQFF	TGCAGTGCTAGCACCCCGGACCCCCGTACATACAATGAGCAGTTCTTC
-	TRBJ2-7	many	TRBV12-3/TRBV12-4	CASSPGTWMGYEQYF	TGTGCCAGCAGCCCCGGGACCTGGATGGGATACGAGCAGTACTTC
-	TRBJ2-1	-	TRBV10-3	CATSEGDHTYNEQFF	TGTGCCACCAGTGAGGGGGACCACACCTACAATGAGCAGTTCTTC
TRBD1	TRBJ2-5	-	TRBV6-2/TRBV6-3	CASSRGQGGTQYF	TGTGCCAGCAGCCGTGGACAGGGTGGGACCCAGTACTTC